These 2 T cell receptor beta chains share one sample of origin, sequenced in a study of CD8 T cells in ankylosing spondylitis. Overall study results and limits: There was a TCR beta motif, made of several highly homologous variants, that appeared characteristic of ankylosing spondylitis blood.

Each CDR3 protein is one row after TCRdb ran MiXCR on the 5' RACE reads. The top ten hold less than 0.65% of the sample, which has 700,000 to 1,000,000 distinct CDR3 sequences, about 12% seen once. No antigen has been assigned to these receptors. Sequencing was done on a sample of blood, either unsorted or a sorted T cell fraction (not recorded which). Every receptor here comes from a male donor with ankylosing spondylitis.

This clonotype was observed a few times. The J gene is TRBJ2-3, the V gene TRBV4-3; 12 nucleotides line up with TRBD2. V lost 0 bases and J lost 4; bases outside the gene matches: 8. CDR3 size: 18 residues. Germline values: CDR1 LGHNA, CDR2 YSLEER. CDR3 DNA sequence: TGCGCCAGCAGCCAAGATTTCCTAGCGGGGGGGATTGCAGATACGCAGTATTTT. Amino acid sequence: CASSQDFLAGGIADTQYF.

This clonotype was recorded at least ten times. The V and J genes are TRBV12-3 or TRBV12-4 and TRBJ2-7, with D unclear. The CDR3 spans 12 residues. V was cut by 2 bases and J by 3 bases, with 5 bases left in between. The CDR3 sequence: CASSLFGYEQYF. CDR3 nucleotide sequence: TGTGCCAGCAGTTTATTTGGCTACGAGCAGTACTTC.